Listed here are 25 T cell receptor beta chains from one sample, sequenced in a study of T cell clones after liver transplantation. Measured with immunoSEQ multiplex PCR; TCRdb has only the in-frame clones, and not every one. The profile shows 93,000 or so clones, roughly four fifths of them singletons. The specimen was CD4+ T cells from blood, collected around 44 months after liver transplant. The receptor set was obtained from a human patient who received a liver transplant. Some T cells may be transferred from the graft donor.

V gene TRBV5-1 combines with J gene TRBJ1-4; D is unclear. V was pared by 0 bases and J by 3 bases, with 15 bases between. This CDR3 has 17 residues. Germline V gives CDR1 SGHRS, CDR2 YFSETQ. This CDR3 reads CASSLVGFPSANEKLFF. The CDR3 DNA reads TGCGCCAGCAGCTTGGTCGGGTTCCCATCGGCTAATGAAAAACTGTTTTTT.

CDR3 loop: CASSYSGRQETQYF. CDR3 coding DNA: TGTGCCAGCAGTTACTCGGGACGGCAAGAGACCCAGTACTTC. The chain carries TRBV6-6 and TRBJ2-5, with D possibly called TRBD1 or TRBD2 (5 bases each). Trimming took off 0 bases at V and 2 bases at J, with 7 bases between the two ends. CDR3 length: 14 amino acids. CDR1 MNHNY and CDR2 SVGAGI come from the germline V gene (reference sequence).

A single count supports this clone. This chain links TRBV5-6 with TRBJ2-3, with a tentative D call TRBD2 (6 bases). The CDR3 covers 15 residues. CDR1 SGHDT and CDR2 YYEEEE come from the germline V gene. The germline V and J ends were trimmed by 0 bases and 3 bases, with 11 bases remaining between them. The CDR3, as DNA: TGTGCCAGCAGCTTGGGGACGGCGGGGACAGATACGCAGTATTTT. It encodes CASSLGTAGTDTQYF.

This clone was counted only a few times. The chain joins TRBV29-1 to TRBJ1-6; 9 positions agree with TRBD1. The V gene's germline CDR1 is SQVTM and CDR2 ANQGSEA. This CDR3 region has 14 residues. Germline trimming cut 7 bases from V and 7 bases from J; bases unmatched to any gene: 8. The CDR3 region has the DNA TGCAGCGCCCGCTCCGGACAGGGGAATTCACCCCTCCACTTT. This encodes CSARSGQGNSPLHF.

V is TRBV5-1 and J is TRBJ2-7, with 8 bases identical to TRBD2. Germline loops: CDR1 SGHRS, CDR2 YFSETQ. Trimming took 1 base from V and 5 from J; bases not matched to a gene: 17. This CDR3 is 18 amino acids long. The CDR3: CASSLRVLGREDLHEQYF. The CDR3 DNA follows: TGCGCCAGCAGCTTGAGGGTTTTGGGGCGGGAGGACCTTCACGAGCAGTACTTC.

CDR3 DNA sequence: TGTGCCAGCAGCGTAACAGGGGACTATGGCTACACCTTC. Its translation: CASSVTGDYGYTF. J is TRBJ1-2 and V is TRBV9; TRBD1 matches at 7 bases. Unmatched junction bases numbered 0, after V lost 1 base and J lost 3 bases. Germline assignment: CDR1 SGDLS and CDR2 YYNGEE. The CDR3 covers 13 residues.

This chain's CDR3 is CASRPGQHLYSNQPQHF. The CDR3 DNA reads TGTGCCAGCAGACCGGGACAGCATCTTTATAGCAATCAGCCCCAGCATTTT. The chain carries TRBV27 and TRBJ1-5, with TRBD1 matching over 7 bases. CDR1 is MNHEY, CDR2 SMNVEV, per germline (reference sequence). Trimming took 6 bases from V and 0 from J; bases not matched to a gene: 11. The CDR3 totals 17 residues.

The chain joins TRBV9 to TRBJ2-5; possibly TRBD1 or TRBD2 for D (5 bases each). There are 15 residues in the CDR3. Germline V CDR1 and CDR2: SGDLS, YYNGEE. Trimming took 4 bases from V and 5 from J, leaving 18 bases between them. The CDR3 bases are TGTGCCAGCAGCCCTCACCGGGACCCCTCGGAGACCCAGTACTTC. This gives the protein CASSPHRDPSETQYF.

The chain joins TRBV29-1 to TRBJ1-3, with D unresolved. The CDR3 is 11 amino acids. The ends were cut back, 6 bases at V and 4 bases at J, with 7 bases in the middle. Germline values: CDR1 SQVTM, CDR2 ANQGSEA. CDR3 residues: CSVTHGNTIYF. The CDR3 DNA sequence: TGCAGCGTAACGCACGGAAACACCATATATTTT. Using reference TRBV29-1 and TRBJ1-3 for the parts outside the CDR3, the full variable domain is SAVISQKPSRDICQRGTSLTIQCQVDSQVTMMFWYRQQPGQSLTLIATANQGSEATYESGFVIDKFPISRPNLTFSTLTVSNMSPEDSSIYLCSVTHGNTIYFGEGSWLTVV.

In its sample, this clone was seen a few times. J is TRBJ2-1 and V is TRBV9; 14 positions agree with TRBD2. Losses at the gene ends were 3 bases for V and 7 bases for J; bases not matched to a gene: 3. The CDR3 totals 15 residues. Germline V gene sequence: CDR1 SGDLS, CDR2 YYNGEE. Here the CDR3 reads CASSETSGRGNEQFF. CDR3 sequence (DNA): TGTGCCAGCAGCGAGACTAGCGGGAGGGGGAATGAGCAGTTCTTC.

This sequence joins TRBV10-3 and TRBJ2-3; weak D call: TRBD2 (5 bases). This CDR3 contains 15 residues. The germline gives CDR1 ENHRY, CDR2 SYGVKD. V shed 0 bases and J shed 3 bases, with 10 bases lying between them. Here the CDR3 DNA reads TGTGCCATCAGTGAGTCGAAAGCGGCTACAGATACGCAGTATTTT. It specifies CAISESKAATDTQYF.

This clone was counted a single time. The CDR3 protein is CASRHRETSTDTQYF. In DNA form, the CDR3 reads TGTGCCAGCAGGCACAGGGAGACTAGCACAGATACGCAGTATTTT. This rearrangement joins TRBV27 to TRBJ2-3, with D possibly TRBD1 on 6 matching bases. Germline lookup yields CDR1 MNHEY and CDR2 SMNVEV (reference sequence). The CDR3 has 15 residues. V dropped 6 bases and J dropped 0 bases, with 13 bases sitting between them.

This clone was seen more than once but under ten times. The V and J genes are TRBV11-2 and TRBJ2-7; D is tentatively TRBD1 or TRBD2 (5 bases each). This CDR3 has 16 amino acids. Germline CDR1 and CDR2: SGHAT and FQNNGV. V shed 3 bases and J shed 4 bases, with 19 bases lying between them. The CDR3 sequence: CASSFRKVGTGYEQYF. For the CDR3, the DNA is TGTGCCAGCAGCTTCAGAAAAGTTGGGACGGGATACGAGCAGTACTTC. Looking up the rest from reference TRBV11-2 and TRBJ2-7 gives the full variable domain: EAGVAQSPRYKIIEKRQSVAFWCNPISGHATLYWYQQILGQGPKLLIQFQNNGVVDDSQLPKDRFSAERLKGVDSTLKIQPAKLEDSAVYLCASSFRKVGTGYEQYFGPGTRLTVT.

The chain links TRBV28 to TRBJ2-4, with unresolved D. V was shortened by 3 bases and J by 3 bases, with 15 bases between the two germline ends. Germline CDR1 reads MDHEN; CDR2 reads SYDVKM. This CDR3 has 16 amino acids. CDR3 in DNA: TGTGCCAGCAGTTTTGGCGGTTCAAAAAGCAAAAACATTCAGTACTTC. Amino acids: CASSFGGSKSKNIQYF.

This clone was seen a few times. The chain combines TRBV27 with TRBJ1-5; perhaps TRBD1 as D (5 bases). The CDR3 covers 15 residues. Trimming left V 5 bases short and J 0 bases short, with 11 bases between. Germline V CDR1 and CDR2: MNHEY, SMNVEV (reference sequence). The chain's CDR3 is CASSPRTYSNQPQHF. As DNA, the CDR3 is TGTGCCAGCAGTCCACGGACATATAGCAATCAGCCCCAGCATTTT.

A single count supports this clone. V is TRBV18 and J is TRBJ1-1; D is possibly TRBD1 (5 bases). Trimming removed 2 bases at V and 1 base at J, with 5 bases between. The CDR3 contains 13 residues. CDR1 KGHSH and CDR2 LQKENI come from the germline V gene. The CDR3 DNA sequence: TGTGCCAGCTCACCAGGGGCGAACACTGAAGCTTTCTTT. This codes for CASSPGANTEAFF.

V usage is TRBV7-2 and J usage is TRBJ2-5, with TRBD2 matching 11 bases. V shed 0 bases and J 5 bases; nucleotides not matched to a gene: 8. The CDR3 runs to 17 residues. Germline V lookup: CDR1 SGHTA, CDR2 FQGNSA. This chain's CDR3 is CASSLALSGGALETQYF. Here the CDR3 DNA reads TGTGCCAGCAGCTTAGCGCTTAGCGGGGGGGCTCTTGAGACCCAGTACTTC.

The rearrangement links TRBV5-1 to TRBJ1-4; possible D gene TRBD1, 6 bases. Germline lookup yields CDR1 SGHRS and CDR2 YFSETQ. The CDR3 extends over 13 amino acids. The V and J ends lost 4 bases and 8 bases respectively, with 12 bases between them. The chain's CDR3 is CASSPGAGEKLFF. The CDR3 DNA reads TGCGCCAGCAGCCCGGGGGCTGGGGAAAAACTGTTTTTT.

The chain has TRBV5-1 and TRBJ1-2; D may be TRBD1 (5 bases). Looked up from germline, CDR1 is SGHRS and CDR2 is YFSETQ. This CDR3 has 14 amino acids. Trimming took 4 bases from V and 6 from J, leaving 16 bases between them. The CDR3: CASSRAGTLDGYTF. CDR3 DNA: TGCGCCAGCAGCCGGGCCGGGACGCTGGATGGCTACACCTTC.

Only a few counts were recorded for this clone. The chain combines TRBV19 with TRBJ2-1; 7 nucleotides align to TRBD1. CDR1 is LNHDA, CDR2 SQIVND, per germline (reference sequence). With 10 bases clipped from V and 4 bases from J, the junction kept 4 bases outside the gene matches. The CDR3 has 12 amino acids. CDR3 loop: CATKGQYNEQFF. The CDR3 DNA follows: TGTGCCACCAAGGGACAGTACAATGAGCAGTTCTTC.

The V gene is TRBV27, the J gene TRBJ2-7; the D gene is possibly TRBD1 (6 bases). Germline V gene lookup returns CDR1 MNHEY and CDR2 SMNVEV (reference sequence). V was trimmed by 4 bases and J by 4 bases, leaving 17 bases between them. This CDR3 has 15 amino acids. This CDR3 is CASSSGHQWAYEQYF. The CDR3 coding sequence is TGTGCCAGCAGTTCGGGACACCAATGGGCTTACGAGCAGTACTTC.

The rearrangement joins TRBV9 to TRBJ2-3; maybe TRBD1 (5 bases). The germline gives CDR1 SGDLS, CDR2 YYNGEE. The CDR3 contains 15 residues. The V end lost 3 bases, the J end lost 2 bases, and 13 bases lay between the germline ends. The CDR3 region is CASSARQIVTDTQYF. For the CDR3, the DNA is TGTGCCAGCAGCGCGCGACAGATAGTCACAGATACGCAGTATTTT.

The chain recombines TRBV10-3 with TRBJ2-5, with 11 bases aligning to TRBD1. Per the germline V gene, CDR1 is ENHRY and CDR2 is SYGVKD. V was clipped by 8 bases and J by 5 bases; unmatched bases: 7. CDR3 length equals 14 residues. In DNA, the CDR3 is TGTGCCATCGGGGGGACAGGGGGTACGGAGACCCAGTACTTC. Its translation is CAIGGTGGTETQYF.

This clone came up once. Other nucleotide sequences in the sample specify the same CDR3. The chain recombines TRBV2 with TRBJ1-4; a possible D gene is TRBD1 (5 bases). Looked up from germline, CDR1 is SNHLY and CDR2 is FYNNEI. The CDR3 is made up of 15 amino acids. Trimming took off 0 bases at V and 10 bases at J, with 15 bases between the two ends. The CDR3 loop reads CASSEASLSGGKLFF. CDR3 bases: TGTGCCAGCAGTGAAGCGTCCCTATCCGGGGGAAAACTGTTTTTT.

The chain couples TRBV6-1 to TRBJ2-5; the D call may be TRBD1 or TRBD2 (7 bases each). The CDR3 covers 16 residues. V shed 1 base and J shed 1 base, with 13 bases lying between them. Germline CDR1 MNHNS, CDR2 SASEGT. The CDR3 reads CASSEVRGGPQETQYF. For the CDR3, the DNA is TGTGCCAGCAGTGAAGTCAGGGGGGGTCCCCAAGAGACCCAGTACTTC.